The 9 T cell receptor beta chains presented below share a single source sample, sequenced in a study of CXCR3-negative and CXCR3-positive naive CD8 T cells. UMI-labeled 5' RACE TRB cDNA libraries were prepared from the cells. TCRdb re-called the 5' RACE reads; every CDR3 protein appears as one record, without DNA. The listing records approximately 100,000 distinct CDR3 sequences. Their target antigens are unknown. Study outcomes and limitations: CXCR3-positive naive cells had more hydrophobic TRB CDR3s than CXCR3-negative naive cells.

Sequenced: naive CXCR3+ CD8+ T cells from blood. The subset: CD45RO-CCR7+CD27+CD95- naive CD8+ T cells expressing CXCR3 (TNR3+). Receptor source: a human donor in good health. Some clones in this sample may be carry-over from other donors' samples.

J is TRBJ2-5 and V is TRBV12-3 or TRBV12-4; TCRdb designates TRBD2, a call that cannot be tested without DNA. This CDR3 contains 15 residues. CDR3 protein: CASRGLAGVQETQYF.

CDR3 residues: CSAREMGANYEQYF. This chain links TRBV20-1 with TRBJ2-7; the TRBD1 assignment by TCRdb is unverifiable without DNA. Germline V gives CDR1 DFQATT, CDR2 SNEGSKA (reference sequence). This CDR3 contains 14 residues.

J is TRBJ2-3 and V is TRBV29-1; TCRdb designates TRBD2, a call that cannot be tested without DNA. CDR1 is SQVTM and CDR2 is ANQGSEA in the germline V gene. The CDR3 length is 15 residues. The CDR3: CSVEGRTYLPDTQYF.

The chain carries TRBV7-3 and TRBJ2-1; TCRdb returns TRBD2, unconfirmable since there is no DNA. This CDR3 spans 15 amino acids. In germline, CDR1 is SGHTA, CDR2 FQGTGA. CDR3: CASSSGLVTYNEQFF. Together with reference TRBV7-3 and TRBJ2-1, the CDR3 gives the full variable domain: GAGVSQTPSNKVTEKGKYVELRCDPISGHTALYWYRQSLGQGPEFLIYFQGTGAADDSGLPNDRFFAVRPEGSVSTLKIQRTERGDSAVYLCASSSGLVTYNEQFFGPGTRLTVL.

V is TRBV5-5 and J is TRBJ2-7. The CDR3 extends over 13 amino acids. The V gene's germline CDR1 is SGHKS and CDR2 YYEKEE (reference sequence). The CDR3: CASSLWDSYEQYF.

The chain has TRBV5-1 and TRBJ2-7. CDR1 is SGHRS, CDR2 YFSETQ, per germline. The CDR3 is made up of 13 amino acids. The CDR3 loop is CASSWDTTYEQYF.

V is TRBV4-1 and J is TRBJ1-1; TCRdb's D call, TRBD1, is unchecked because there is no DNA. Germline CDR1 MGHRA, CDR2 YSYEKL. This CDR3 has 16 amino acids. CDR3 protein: CASSQDEGAVGTEAFF.

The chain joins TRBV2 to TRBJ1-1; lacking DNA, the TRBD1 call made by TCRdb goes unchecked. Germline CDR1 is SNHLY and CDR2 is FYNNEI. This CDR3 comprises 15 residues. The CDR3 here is CASRETTGGNAEAFF.

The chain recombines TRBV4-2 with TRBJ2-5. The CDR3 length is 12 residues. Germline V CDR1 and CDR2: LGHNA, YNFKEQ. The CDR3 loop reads CASSQDTQTQYF.